This TCR beta chain was documented in a study of shared clonotypes between healthy human individuals. The deep-level immunoSEQ assay was used. Original processing notes: ImmunoSEQ output lacked quality scores and full-length reads, limiting matched filtering. Assay used: immunoSEQ multiplex PCR; TCRdb lists only in-frame clones, some missing. For V, J and clone size, that table is used; D and trimming come from the DNA. The sample carries over 850,000 clones, roughly 74% recorded once. Concerning this clone itself: The target antigen is unknown.

Broader study findings: Generation probabilities of non-shared clonotypes were lower (relative to those shared by all four donors).

All participating donors were Caucasian adults from Nashville, Tennessee. The CDR3 totals 14 residues. The ends lost 3 bases at V and 2 bases at J; junction bases unmatched: 5. CDR1 SGDLS and CDR2 YYNGEE come from the germline V gene. The rearrangement links TRBV9 to TRBJ2-7; TRBD1 matches at 7 bases. This clonotype was obtained from a man between 18 and 29 years old in good health. Some clones in this sample may be carry-over from other donors' samples. Sample: memory CD4+ T cells from PBMCs. The subset is: CD45RA-negative fraction. DNA for the CDR3: TGTGCCAGCAGCGCGGGACAGTCAACCTACGAGCAGTACTTC. This gives the protein CASSAGQSTYEQYF. Based on the CDR3 plus reference TRBV9 and TRBJ2-7, the full variable domain is DSGVTQTPKHLITATGQRVTLRCSPRSGDLSVYWYQQSLDQGLQFLIQYYNGEERAKGNILERFSAQQFPDLHSELNLSSLELGDSALYFCASSAGQSTYEQYFGPGTRLTVT.